This TCR beta chain was sequenced in a study of blood T cell repertoires in COVID-19. On the study more broadly: The United States, Italy and Spain were the sources of the acute and convalescent COVID-19 samples.

There are 13 residues in the CDR3. From germline, CDR1 is MNHEY and CDR2 SVGAGI. The V segment lost 2 bases and the J segment 11 bases; nucleotides outside the gene matches: 8. Produced via immunoSEQ multiplex PCR; TCRdb's table is partial and in-frame only. The repertoire has about 180,000 clones, approximately 85% of them found once; the top ten carry 8% to 10%. The gene calls are TRBV6-5 and TRBJ2-7, with TRBD2 matching 8 bases. Specimen: PBMCs or T cells enriched from blood (not recorded which). The receptor's source is a woman between 25 and 40 years old who had recovered from COVID-19. CDR3 bases: TGTGCCAGCAGTTACGGCGGTGCCGGGAGGGAGTACTTC. It yields the protein CASSYGGAGREYF.